A selection of T cell receptor beta chains follows, all from one sample in a study of blood T cells in healthy people across ages. Via MiXCR, TCRdb re-called the 5' RACE reads, giving one row per CDR3 protein. The data hold approximately 1.5 million distinct CDR3 sequences, with about 42% observed a single time. The sequenced material came from blood. The origin of the receptors is a woman aged 18-29 years in good health. The conserved cysteine and the conserved F or W are not part of the CDR3 here.

TRBV6-5	TRBJ2-3	ARGADTQY
TRBV6-5	TRBJ1-2	ASSSGAGWGYT
TRBV20-1	TRBJ2-1	SAKSWTGGWNEQF
TRBV6-5	TRBJ2-7	ASSQVGGVYEQY
TRBV6-1	TRBJ1-1	ASSALVGTEAF
TRBV27	TRBJ1-5	ASSPLGGRPNQPQH
TRBV12-3/TRBV12-4	TRBJ2-3	ASGNTRATRGDTQY
TRBV20-1	TRBJ2-1	SARGGLAGAHEQF
TRBV20-1	TRBJ1-1	SARETGGTEAF
TRBV7-9	TRBJ2-1	ASSRGTLLDEQF
TRBV25-1	TRBJ1-2	ASSRHGTGYGYT
TRBV20-1	TRBJ1-2	SAKIPDAKANYGYT
TRBV7-8	TRBJ2-7	ASSLSGRAGNEQY
TRBV6-5	TRBJ2-5	ASSYGGKETQY
TRBV20-1	TRBJ1-1	SASGQAIRNTEAF
TRBV7-2	TRBJ2-2	ASSLRSMSTGELF
TRBV9	TRBJ2-1	ASGGGLSYNEQF
TRBV3-1	TRBJ2-5	ASSQVVAGEEGEQY
TRBV20-1	TRBJ2-1	SARVTRGGRVNEQF
TRBV18	TRBJ2-6	ASSPGQGTRPSGANVLT
TRBV7-2	TRBJ2-1	ASSLAPLAQGNEQF
TRBV29-1	TRBJ1-5	SQRGGPRFPIPHNQPQH
TRBV5-1	TRBJ1-4	ASSLAGGTTNEKLF
TRBV6-5	TRBJ2-5	ASSYELGETQY
TRBV5-1	TRBJ1-2	ASSLGVNGYT
TRBV20-1	TRBJ1-5	SASTGTGVFQPQH
TRBV2	TRBJ2-1	ASSEGVGGGRFQQF
TRBV10-3	TRBJ2-1	AIGGGGHVAASGLHNEQF
TRBV4-3	TRBJ2-7	ASSQDRLALYNEQY
TRBV2	TRBJ1-1	ALPRGKNTEAF
TRBV7-2	TRBJ2-7	ASTWSASGLSYEQY
TRBV27	TRBJ1-1	ASSSSRGWGWSAEAF
TRBV12-3/TRBV12-4	TRBJ2-1	ASSSRTTGYNEQF
TRBV20-1	TRBJ2-7	SAAFSGVISYEQY
TRBV9	TRBJ1-1	ASSNTPYREAF
TRBV6-2/TRBV6-3	TRBJ2-5	ASSYRRVRNEQY
TRBV7-8	TRBJ1-5	ASSYGTPGGRNQPQH
TRBV2	TRBJ2-7	ASRWASDSYEQY
TRBV10-3	TRBJ2-3	AIRDSASSTDTQY
TRBV25-1	TRBJ2-1	ASSASRQGITYNEQF
TRBV10-3	TRBJ1-1	AISEGGQGNTEAF
TRBV7-2	TRBJ1-1	ASSSRDRGPSEAF
TRBV27	TRBJ2-7	ASSSAVRYEQY
TRBV7-9	TRBJ2-3	ASSFSRGGGFSNTQY
TRBV4-3	TRBJ2-1	ASSQDGAGRGDEQF
TRBV12-3/TRBV12-4	TRBJ1-4	ASSLDSRGISNEKLF
TRBV12-5	TRBJ2-7	ASALRPNTYEQY